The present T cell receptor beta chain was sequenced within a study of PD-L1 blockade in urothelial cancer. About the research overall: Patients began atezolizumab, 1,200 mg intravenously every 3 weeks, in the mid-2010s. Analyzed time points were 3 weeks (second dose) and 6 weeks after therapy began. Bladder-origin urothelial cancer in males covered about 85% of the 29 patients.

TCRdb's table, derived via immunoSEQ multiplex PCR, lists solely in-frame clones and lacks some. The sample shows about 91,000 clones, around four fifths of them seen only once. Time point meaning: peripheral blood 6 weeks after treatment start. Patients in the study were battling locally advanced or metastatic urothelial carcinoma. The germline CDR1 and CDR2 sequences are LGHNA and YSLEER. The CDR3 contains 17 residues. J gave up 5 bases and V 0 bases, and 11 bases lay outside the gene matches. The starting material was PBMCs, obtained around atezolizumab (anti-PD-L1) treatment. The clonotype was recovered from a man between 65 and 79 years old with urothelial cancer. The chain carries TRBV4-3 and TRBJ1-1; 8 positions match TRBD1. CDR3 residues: CASSQDGIGQGGTEAFF. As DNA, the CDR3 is TGCGCCAGCAGCCAAGATGGAATTGGACAGGGTGGAACTGAAGCTTTCTTT.